The subject of this entry is one T cell receptor (beta chain). Antigen: not known. The CDR3 extends over 16 amino acids. V was pared by 5 bases and J by 2 bases, with 17 bases between. CDR1 is MDHEN and CDR2 is SYDVKM in the germline V gene. This specimen comes from a study of shared clonotypes between healthy human individuals. Regarding the study as a whole: Among donors, sharing of clonotypes was expected to be affected by sequencing depth. As a rule, naive subsets had a larger estimated richness than memory subsets.

Assay used: immunoSEQ multiplex PCR; TCRdb lists only in-frame clones, some missing. Of 2 million to 2.5 million clones in the sample, more than 80% were seen once. The donors, all of them Caucasian adults, lived in Nashville, Tennessee. The rearrangement links TRBV28 to TRBJ2-3, with D perhaps TRBD2 (6 bases). Sequenced material: naive CD4+ T cells from PBMCs. Subset of the sample: CD45RA+ positively selected. The sequence was obtained from a young man in good health. Some clones in this sample may be carry-over from other donors' samples. The CDR3 loop is CASSEPGTLSTDTQYF. The CDR3 bases are TGTGCCAGCAGTGAACCCGGGACTCTGTCCACAGATACGCAGTATTTT.